This TCR beta chain was sequenced for a study of OX40 agonist ivuxolimab in advanced cancers. Study details: Among those enrolled, mean age was about 63 years (range roughly 20 to 80) and 82.7% were male.

The CDR3 totals 13 residues. Germline CDR1 and CDR2: KGHSH and LQKENI. Trimming took 4 bases from V and 8 from J; bases not matched to a gene: 6. Clones were sequenced by immunoSEQ multiplex PCR, and TCRdb holds only the in-frame ones, with some missing. The data contain over 70,000 clones, about 82% of them singletons. This sequence originates from an adult with an advanced solid tumor such as melanoma, head and neck, liver or kidney cancer. The chain links TRBV18 to TRBJ1-1; 8 bases fit TRBD1. The sequencing used CD4+ or CD8+ T cells sorted from blood, collected in a trial of the OX40 agonist ivuxolimab. The CDR3 reads CASSLDRAHEAFF. The CDR3, as DNA: TGTGCCAGCTCACTGGACAGGGCCCACGAAGCTTTCTTT.